This T cell receptor beta chain comes out of a study of blood T cells in healthy people across ages (dated by TCRdb to between 2014 and 2016). For the wider study: In model experiments, template switching captured roughly one uniquely barcoded TCR beta cDNA molecule for every two T cells. Age-related changes in TCR beta repertoire diversity were measured in the study by deep sequencing normalized with unique cDNA molecular identifiers. To avoid experimental bias, donors of different ages were distributed randomly across sequencing lanes. Four age groups were formed from the donors: young (average approximately 15 years), middle-aged (just under 40), aged (approximately 60) and long-lived (about 75). Using the same blood draw, the study looked at two additional independent replicas of 1 million unique cDNA reads for two donors, one aged 18 to 29 and the other aged 80 or older. Study-level results and caveats: Conclusive comparison of naive and antigen-experienced compartments was prevented by the profiling of bulk unsorted PBMCs. A strong correlation was found between observed TCR beta diversity and the percentage of naive T cells measured by flow cytometry. Compared with the aged group, the long-lived group had more naive CD4+ T cells, fewer expanded clones and increased TCR diversity, suggesting age selection. Estimates of total diversity based on one million sequenced T cells were considered lower bounds and underestimates. Observed TCR beta diversity per million T cells fell roughly linearly with age, and a significant reduction was already apparent by age around 40. The CMV infection status of donors was not known, potentially confounding age-related changes in expanded clonotypes.

In the case of this clonotype: Its antigen remains undetermined. No base-level quality is on record; no much larger clone is a single base apart.

Library method: 5' RACE. The instrument given in TCRdb is Illumina HiSeq 2500. A second roughly 6 to 11 cycle PCR used a sample-barcoded 5' primer and a J-beta primer mix. A unique molecular identifier was introduced onto each TCR beta cDNA molecule by a template-switch 5' adaptor carrying 12 random nucleotides. Each sample yielded at least 3 million CDR3-containing paired-end reads. First-strand cDNA synthesis was performed from all RNA using the Mint cDNA synthesis kit, with priming by a TRBC-specific oligonucleotide. Following uracil-DNA glycosylase treatment, a first 18-cycle PCR with universal primers M1SS and BC2_uni_R was performed on all cDNA. The authors processed their data as follows. Each sample was normalized by randomly selecting 1 million high-quality reads, each carrying a distinct molecular identifier. Instead of being binned into consensus sequences, reads that shared molecular identifiers were thrown out. MiTCR, with a Q25 quality threshold and the strictest error-elimination algorithm, was used for CDR3 identification, clonotype clustering and error correction. A nonparametric unseen species model with Euler transformation was used to estimate a lower bound on total TCR beta diversity. TCRdb reanalyzed the raw reads on its own, using fastp at Q25 for trimming and MiXCR for clone calling, and kept in-frame beta chains. Rows merge per CDR3 protein into single entries with the most common DNA and genes. TCRdb, rather than the study authors, made the V and J calls. Here the sample has hundreds of thousands of distinct CDR3 sequences; 45% to 65% occur a single time. Together, the top ten hold 45% to 65% of the sample.

The donors were 40 or so Caucasian individuals from Russia, aged 6 to 90 years, who were systemically healthy. Approximately 9.7 milliliters of peripheral blood were drawn from each donor into EDTA-treated Vacutainer tubes. Ficoll-Paque density-gradient centrifugation was used to isolate PBMCs, with at least 6.5 million per sample. Trizol reagent was used to extract total RNA from PBMCs, with at least 6 micrograms per sample. Naive CD45RAhigh/CD27high T cell percentages were measured by flow cytometry on a PBMC aliquot from every donor. Sequencing was done on a sample of blood. The sequence came from a man aged 55 to 70 in good health.

The DNA sequence follows: TGTGCCAGTAGTATTTATACATCAGAGAACACTGAAGCTTTCTTT. Translated, this gives CASSIYTSENTEAFF. The sequence joins TRBV19 to TRBJ1-1, with the D gene uncertain. The CDR3 covers 15 residues, taking in both the cysteine and the phenylalanine. CDR3 DNA only is kept here, 45 bases in frame from base 1. CDR1 LNHDA and CDR2 SQIVND are derived from the germline V gene (reference sequence). The trim is 3 bases for V and 1 base for J, with a gap of 12 bases between the germline ends.